Shown below are 30 T cell receptor beta chains from a single sample sequenced in a study of patients and donors after allogeneic stem cell transplantation. TCRdb independently ran MiXCR on the RT-PCR reads; one entry per CDR3 protein. Here the sample spans roughly 200,000 distinct CDR3 sequences, about 38% being singletons. Sequenced: blood, either unsorted or a sorted T cell fraction (not recorded which). These receptors all come from a human donor who was either an allogeneic HSCT recipient or a stem cell or donor lymphocyte infusion donor (not recorded which). It is not recorded whose cells these are; they may come from a transplant donor.

This clonotype showed up just a few times. DNA for the CDR3: TGTGCCAGCACCCTGACTCTAGACACTGAAGCTTTCTTT. Protein product: CASTLTLDTEAFF. V usage is TRBV12-3 or TRBV12-4 and J usage is TRBJ1-1, with D uncertain. V lost 7 bases to trimming and J lost 3 bases, with 12 bases between them. The CDR3 runs 13 residues.

This chain links TRBV5-1 with TRBJ2-1; unclear D gene. Trimming took 1 base from V and 4 from J, leaving 9 bases between them. The CDR3 covers 14 residues. Germline V CDR1 and CDR2: SGHRS, YFSETQ. CDR3: CASSLPSPYNEQFF. CDR3 in DNA: TGCGCCAGCAGCTTGCCCTCCCCGTACAATGAGCAGTTCTTC.

This clonotype was seen once. This chain links TRBV2 with TRBJ1-2; TRBD1 matches 7 bases. CDR1 SNHLY and CDR2 FYNNEI come from the germline V gene. The CDR3 is 14 residues long. Trimming at V came to 3 bases and at J to 4 bases, leaving 5 bases not matched to a gene. Written as DNA, the CDR3 is TGTGCCAGCAGTGACAGACAGGGCCCCTATGGCTACACCTTC. Amino acids: CASSDRQGPYGYTF.

The genes are TRBV20-1 and TRBJ2-7, with D perhaps TRBD2 (5 bases). Trimming took 0 bases from V and 4 from J, leaving 25 bases between them. Germline V lookup: CDR1 DFQATT, CDR2 SNEGSKA (reference sequence). This CDR3 is 18 amino acids long. The CDR3 nucleotides are TGCAGTGCTAGAGATCTAGTATTAGGAAGGCGTGGGGAGTACGAGCAGTACTTC. It translates to CSARDLVLGRRGEYEQYF.

This clonotype was detected a few times. The chain uses TRBV20-1 and TRBJ1-4; no definite D call. The CDR3 is made up of 16 amino acids. Germline CDR1 and CDR2: DFQATT and SNEGSKA (reference sequence). Trimming shortened V by 3 bases and J by 0 bases, and 14 bases separated the two germline ends. CDR3 sequence (DNA): TGCAGTGCTAGTAAACGGACTTTTGCAACTAATGAAAAACTGTTTTTT. Protein product: CSASKRTFATNEKLFF.

The chain couples TRBV20-1 to TRBJ1-5, with D tentatively TRBD1 (5 bases). Germline CDR1 reads DFQATT; CDR2 reads SNEGSKA (reference sequence). CDR3 size: 16 residues. Trimming shortened V by 1 base and J by 4 bases, and 17 bases separated the two germline ends. Written as DNA, the CDR3 is TGCAGTGCTAGAGGAAATTGGGCCAGGGAAAATCAGCCCCAGCATTTT. This translates into CSARGNWARENQPQHF.

The V call is TRBV7-8, the J call TRBJ1-3; the D gene is possibly TRBD1 (6 bases). CDR3 length: 17 residues. V was pared by 4 bases and J by 3 bases, with 19 bases between. In germline, CDR1 is SGHVS, CDR2 FQNEAQ. The CDR3 spells CASSSTGWGLGGNTIYF. DNA of the CDR3: TGTGCCAGCAGCTCTACGGGGTGGGGGCTAGGTGGAAACACCATATATTTT. The full variable domain, with the rest looked up from reference TRBV7-8 and TRBJ1-3, is GAGVSQSPRYKVAKRGQDVALRCDPISGHVSLFWYQQALGQGPEFLTYFQNEAQLDKSGLPSDRFFAERPEGSVSTLKIQRTQQEDSAVYLCASSSTGWGLGGNTIYFGEGSWLTVV.

This clonotype was seen only a few times. The V and J genes are TRBV24-1 and TRBJ1-1, with D tentatively TRBD1 (6 bases). The CDR3 is 13 residues long. Germline loops: CDR1 KGHDR, CDR2 SFDVKD. V was clipped by 7 bases and J by 1 base, with 9 bases between them. This chain's CDR3 is CATRGQKNTEAFF. DNA for the CDR3: TGTGCCACCAGGGGACAAAAGAACACTGAAGCTTTCTTT.

This clonotype was seen just once. The chain is built from TRBV6-2 or TRBV6-3 and TRBJ1-2; no reliable D call. CDR1 and CDR2 (germline): MNHEY, SVGEGT. This CDR3 comprises 14 residues. The V end lost 8 bases, the J end lost 4 bases, and 17 bases lay between the germline ends. The CDR3 spells CASLGVADGYGYTF. The CDR3, as DNA: TGTGCCAGCCTCGGGGTGGCAGACGGCTATGGCTACACCTTC.

This clonotype was found a few times. CDR3 bases: TGTGCCACCAGGAAACACTGGAACACTGAAGCTTTCTTT. As protein: CATRKHWNTEAFF. The genes are TRBV15 and TRBJ1-1, with D hard to call. CDR1 LNHNV and CDR2 YYDKDF come from the germline V gene (reference sequence). The CDR3 loop spans 13 amino acids. V gave up 6 bases and J gave up 1 base, with 9 bases separating them.

This clonotype was seen only a few times. CDR3 nucleotides: TGTGCCAGCAGCCAACTAACCGGGACAGGGGCACCCCTCCACTTT. Amino acid sequence: CASSQLTGTGAPLHF. This sequence joins TRBV3-1 and TRBJ1-6; 10 bases line up with TRBD1. The length of the CDR3 is 15 residues. The ends lost 2 bases at V and 11 bases at J; junction bases unmatched: 6. CDR1 and CDR2 (germline): LGHDT, YNNKEL (reference sequence). The whole variable domain, filled in from reference TRBV3-1 and TRBJ1-6, reads DTAVSQTPKYLVTQMGNDKSIKCEQNLGHDTMYWYKQDSKKFLKIMFSYNNKELIINETVPNRFSPKSPDKAHLNLHINSLELGDSAVYFCASSQLTGTGAPLHFGNGTRLTVT.

The rearrangement joins TRBV28 to TRBJ2-1, with D possibly TRBD2 on 6 matching bases. The length of the CDR3 is 16 residues. Germline CDR1 reads MDHEN; CDR2 reads SYDVKM. Trimming cost V 2 bases and J 4 bases, with 15 bases left between them. The chain's CDR3 is CASSLSPLGGYNEQFF. CDR3 DNA sequence: TGTGCCAGCAGTTTAAGTCCACTGGGGGGATACAATGAGCAGTTCTTC. Combining the CDR3 with reference TRBV28 and TRBJ2-1 gives the whole variable domain DVKVTQSSRYLVKRTGEKVFLECVQDMDHENMFWYRQDPGLGLRLIYFSYDVKMKEKGDIPEGYSVSREKKERFSLILESASTNQTSMYLCASSLSPLGGYNEQFFGPGTRLTVL.

The table lists this clonotype with a few counts. The chain is built from TRBV29-1 and TRBJ2-7, with TRBD2 matching 7 bases. Germline V gene data show CDR1 as SQVTM and CDR2 as ANQGSEA. V was pared by 7 bases and J by 4 bases, with 7 bases of the junction left unmatched. The CDR3 sequence is 12 residues long. Written as DNA, the CDR3 is TGCAGCGCCGGGACTATAGCATACGAGCAGTACTTC. Its protein product is CSAGTIAYEQYF.

This clonotype was found a few times. J is TRBJ1-2 and V is TRBV12-3 or TRBV12-4; 12 bases are shared with TRBD1. CDR3 length: 15 amino acids. J gave up 4 bases and V 5 bases, and 5 bases lay outside the gene matches. CDR3 loop: CASSTLGQGAYGYTF. CDR3 coding DNA: TGTGCCAGCAGTACCTTGGGACAGGGGGCCTATGGCTACACCTTC.

This clonotype occurred a few times. The J gene is TRBJ1-2, the V gene TRBV7-4; 8 nucleotides agree with TRBD1. Per the germline V gene, CDR1 is SGHVT and CDR2 is SQSDAQ. The trim removed 5 bases at V and 6 bases at J, leaving 8 bases unmatched. CDR3 length: 14 amino acids. The CDR3 region has the DNA TGTGCCAGCAGCCGACGGACAGGGCGGAATGGCTACACCTTC. It specifies CASSRRTGRNGYTF.

This chain joins TRBV5-1 and TRBJ1-1; D is unclear. Per germline, CDR1 SGHRS and CDR2 YFSETQ. The length of the CDR3 is 11 residues. V was pared by 4 bases and J by 7 bases, with 8 bases between. The DNA of the CDR3 is TGCGCCAGCAGCATGTACAGTGAAGCTTTCTTT. It is translated as CASSMYSEAFF. The whole variable domain, remainder taken from reference TRBV5-1 and TRBJ1-1, is KAGVTQTPRYLIKTRGQQVTLSCSPISGHRSVSWYQQTPGQGLQFLFEYFSETQRNKGNFPGRFSGRQFSNSRSEMNVSTLELGDSALYLCASSMYSEAFFGQGTRLTVV.

The chain carries TRBV6-2 or TRBV6-3 and TRBJ1-1, with a tentative D call TRBD1 (5 bases). V was shortened by 8 bases and J by 3 bases, with 19 bases between the two germline ends. CDR3 length: 15 amino acids. The germline V gene encodes CDR1 MNHEY and CDR2 SVGEGT. The CDR3 loop is CASRYRHHRDTEAFF. CDR3 DNA sequence: TGTGCCAGCCGATACAGGCATCATCGGGACACTGAAGCTTTCTTT.

This clonotype came up once. V usage is TRBV7-3 and J usage is TRBJ2-2; TRBD2 agrees at 7 bases. V lost 2 bases to trimming and J lost 0 bases; unmatched junction nucleotides: 3. The CDR3 runs to 16 residues. Germline assignment: CDR1 SGHTA and CDR2 FQGTGA. The CDR3 protein is CASSLVGTTNTGELFF. CDR3 in DNA: TGTGCCAGCAGCTTAGTCGGGACTACGAACACCGGGGAGCTGTTTTTT. Filled out from reference TRBV7-3 and TRBJ2-2, the complete variable domain reads GAGVSQTPSNKVTEKGKYVELRCDPISGHTALYWYRQSLGQGPEFLIYFQGTGAADDSGLPNDRFFAVRPEGSVSTLKIQRTERGDSAVYLCASSLVGTTNTGELFFGEGSRLTVL.

A few counts support this clonotype. The chain joins TRBV20-1 to TRBJ2-7, with D maybe TRBD2 (5 bases). The CDR3 is 14 residues long. Looked up from germline, CDR1 is DFQATT and CDR2 is SNEGSKA (reference sequence). Trimming took off 5 bases at V and 5 bases at J, with 19 bases between the two ends. This CDR3 reads CSAPDPFLAHEQYF. CDR3 nucleotides: TGCAGTGCTCCTGACCCGTTTCTAGCCCACGAGCAGTACTTC.

The gene calls are TRBV5-1 and TRBJ1-2; the D is unclear. The V end lost 4 bases, the J end lost 4 bases, and 14 bases lay between the germline ends. Germline CDR1 is SGHRS and CDR2 is YFSETQ. There are 14 residues in the CDR3. DNA of the CDR3: TGCGCCAGCAGCCCCGACCGGGATTTCTATGGCTACACCTTC. Amino acids: CASSPDRDFYGYTF.

This clonotype showed up just a few times. The chain is built from TRBV18 and TRBJ1-2; the D gene is possibly TRBD1 (5 bases). The germline V gene has CDR1 KGHSH and CDR2 LQKENI. Between the trimmed V and J ends, which lost 3 bases and 0 bases, there was a span of 11 bases. This CDR3 has 15 residues. The CDR3 coding sequence is TGTGCCAGCTCACCGTCAAGGGGTACTAACTATGGCTACACCTTC. This sequence encodes CASSPSRGTNYGYTF.

The V and J genes are TRBV7-7 and TRBJ2-7; no definite D call. This CDR3 region has 13 residues. The germline V gene has CDR1 SSHAT and CDR2 FNYEAQ (reference sequence). V lost 2 bases and J lost 4, with 9 bases in between. CDR3 region: CASSLQEAYEQYF. For the CDR3, the DNA is TGTGCCAGCAGCTTACAGGAAGCGTACGAGCAGTACTTC.

This chain uses TRBV6-6 with TRBJ2-1; TRBD1 matches at 8 bases. Germline V gene lookup returns CDR1 MNHNY and CDR2 SVGAGI (reference sequence). Losses at the gene ends were 2 bases for V and 6 bases for J; bases not matched to a gene: 15. The CDR3 has 18 amino acids. The CDR3 DNA is TGTGCCAGCAGTTACGGAAGTTCGCGTGGACAGGGCGGCAATGAGCAGTTCTTC. As protein: CASSYGSSRGQGGNEQFF.

This clonotype was detected only once. The genes are TRBV29-1 and TRBJ2-3; D is unclear. CDR3 length: 10 amino acids. Germline assignment: CDR1 SQVTM and CDR2 ANQGSEA. The ends were cut back, 4 bases at V and 5 bases at J, with 4 bases in the middle. In DNA form, the CDR3 reads TGCAGCGTTGTAGGAGATACGCAGTATTTT. Translation: CSVVGDTQYF.

This chain links TRBV5-1 with TRBJ1-1, with no clear D. Trimming took off 1 base at V and 9 bases at J, with 13 bases between the two ends. Germline loops: CDR1 SGHRS, CDR2 YFSETQ. The CDR3 contains 13 residues. The DNA of the CDR3 is TGCGCCAGCAGCTTGTTTGGGTTATCCCAAGCTTTCTTT. Translation gives CASSLFGLSQAFF.

This chain connects TRBV10-3 to TRBJ1-6, with TRBD1 matching over 9 bases. CDR1 ENHRY and CDR2 SYGVKD come from the germline V gene. V was clipped by 2 bases and J by 5 bases; unmatched bases: 7. CDR3 length: 17 amino acids. The CDR3 protein is CAISERTGASNNSPLHF. For the CDR3, the DNA is TGTGCCATCAGTGAGCGGACAGGGGCAAGTAATAATTCACCCCTCCACTTT.

This clonotype was seen a handful of times. The chain is built from TRBV4-2 and TRBJ2-1; 8 bases line up with TRBD2. The germline CDR1 and CDR2 sequences are LGHNA and YNFKEQ. V gave up 4 bases and J gave up 6 bases; unmatched junction bases: 11. CDR3 length equals 16 residues. CDR3 DNA sequence: TGTGCCAGCAGCCCCCAAGCGGGGGTCCAGGGCAATGAGCAGTTCTTC. This codes for CASSPQAGVQGNEQFF.

This chain joins TRBV20-1 and TRBJ2-2, with D perhaps matching TRBD2 (5 bases). The CDR3 has 15 amino acids. Germline V CDR1 and CDR2: DFQATT, SNEGSKA (reference sequence). V lost 0 bases and J 3 bases, leaving 11 bases between the germline ends. The CDR3 reads CSARDHRGYTGELFF. The CDR3 coding sequence is TGCAGTGCTAGAGATCACCGGGGATACACCGGGGAGCTGTTTTTT.

This clonotype was seen only a few times. The V gene is TRBV6-2 or TRBV6-3, the J gene TRBJ1-2, with 9 bases that match TRBD1. The CDR3 runs 13 residues. V was clipped by 4 bases and J by 8 bases; unmatched bases: 5. Looked up from germline, CDR1 is MNHEY and CDR2 is SVGEGT. The CDR3 region has the DNA TGTGCCAGCAGTTCGAGGACAGGGGACGGCTACACCTTC. Protein sequence: CASSSRTGDGYTF.

This clonotype was seen only a few times. V is TRBV29-1 and J is TRBJ1-2; D gene ambiguous. The CDR3 covers 12 residues. Germline CDR1 reads SQVTM; CDR2 reads ANQGSEA. V was pared by 3 bases and J by 7 bases, with 12 bases between. For the CDR3, the DNA is TGCAGCGTTGATAAAGGGAAGGTTGGCTACACCTTC. Protein product: CSVDKGKVGYTF.